The sequence of this TCR beta chain was determined in a study of T cell responses to AZD1222 COVID-19 vaccine. General study findings and limits: Clonal diversity was possibly underestimated, and the donors were mostly white British, with more females. Among AZD1222 vaccinees, only 5 or 6 were seropositive at baseline. Spike-specific TCR breadth rose after two AZD1222 doses, and depth rose as well. Reportedly, close to half of spike-specific TCRs are directed against unmutated variant regions.

The CDR3 sequence is 13 residues long. Losses at the gene ends were 6 bases for V and 9 bases for J; bases not matched to a gene: 5. Germline V gene lookup returns CDR1 SGHTA and CDR2 FQGTGA. This clone was seen only once. Antigen: not known. Profiling relied on immunoSEQ multiplex PCR, and the TCRdb table lists in-frame clones only, not all of them. The top ten clones hold less than 3% of a sample with around 180,000 clones, over 70% of them seen once. The sequencing used peripheral blood, collected on day 0 of MenACWY control vaccination. V gene TRBV7-3 combines with J gene TRBJ2-1, with 10 bases lining up with TRBD2. The source of this sequence is an adult in good health. CDR3 protein: CASSSASGSEQFF. The CDR3 region has the DNA TGTGCCAGCAGTTCGGCTAGCGGGAGTGAGCAGTTCTTC.